This TCR beta chain was captured in a study of CD8+ T cells in alopecia areata. The study, taken as a whole, reports: Possibly as an HLA-related effect, TCR sharing across patients appeared less clear than in mice. Scalp clonality and expanded CD8+ clones among the top 100 showed significant decreases with tofacitinib. While tofacitinib was given, many expanded lesional clones persisted in scalp and blood. Because of a solitary nonresponder, the connection of baseline CD8+ expansion to response stays uncertain.

Treatment reported: oral pan-JAK inhibitor, 5-10 mg twice daily. cDNA serving as the sequencing template came from extracted, reverse transcribed RNA. Assay: immunoSEQ multiplex PCR; the TCRdb copy retains only in-frame clones and omits some. The table includes under 250,000 clones, 50% to 60% detected once. The junction had 8 bases not matched to a gene; V was cut back by 5 bases and J by 7 bases. The CDR3 has 15 residues. CDR1 is LNHNV, CDR2 YYDKDF, per germline (reference sequence). This clone has a count of ten or more. The antigen is not known. The receptor's source is a human donor with alopecia areata. The rearrangement joins TRBV15 to TRBJ2-1; 10 bases align to TRBD2. This sample comprised CD4+ T cells sorted from blood, obtained at week 4, from a patient treated with tofacitinib. CDR3 amino acids: CATSRAGGPSNEQFF. CDR3 DNA sequence: TGTGCCACCAGCCGAGCGGGGGGGCCCTCTAATGAGCAGTTCTTC.